These T cell receptor beta chains were read from a single sample in a study of T cell responses to AZD1222 COVID-19 vaccine. Sequenced by immunoSEQ multiplex PCR; TCRdb stores in-frame clones only, minus some. In the table there are about 130,000 clones, just over 85% of which are singletons. Specimen: peripheral blood, collected on day 0 of AZD1222 vaccination. These receptors all come from an adult in good health. The CDR3 runs from the conserved cysteine through the conserved F or W. D genes are given only for firm matches. Some rows have no size entry. The others give once, few or many, or a class for an expanded clone.

>TRBV6-5|NA|NA|TRBJ1-4
TGTGCCAGCAGATGGGGCCAGGATGAAAAACTGTTTTTT
CASRWGQDEKLFF
>TRBV11-2|NA|TRBD1|TRBJ2-7
TGTGCCAGCAGCTTAGATGGGACAGGGGCCTACGAGCAGTACTTC
CASSLDGTGAYEQYF
>TRBV18|NA|NA|TRBJ2-7
TGTGCCAGCTCACCAGTTCTGGGCGACTCCTACGAGCAGTACTTC
CASSPVLGDSYEQYF
>TRBV4-3|NA|TRBD1|TRBJ1-5
TGCGCCAGCAGCCAAGACAGGGGGCGGAAGCCCCAGCATTTT
CASSQDRGRKPQHF
>TRBV7-9|NA|NA|TRBJ1-1
TGTGCCAGCAGCTATAATAAGGGAAATGAAGCTTTCTTT
CASSYNKGNEAFF
>TRBV5-1|NA|NA|TRBJ2-2
TGCGCCATCCGCTTGGGCACCGGGGAGCTGTTTTTT
CAIRLGTGELFF
>TRBV7-9|once|TRBD1|TRBJ1-5
TGTGCCAGCAGCCCGGGACAGGGGAATAGCAATCAGCCCCAGCATTTT
CASSPGQGNSNQPQHF
>TRBV28|NA|NA|TRBJ2-7
TGTGCCAGCAGTCTCCGACCGACGGTCTCCGAGCAGTACTTC
CASSLRPTVSEQYF
>TRBV4-1|NA|TRBD2|TRBJ2-5
TGCGCCAGCAGCCATACCATTGGGGGGGGTCAAGAGACCCAGTACTTC
CASSHTIGGGQETQYF
>TRBV6-5|NA|NA|TRBJ1-6
TGTGCCAGCACCAACGGAGGGTTTCGGAATTCACCCCTCCACTTT
CASTNGGFRNSPLHF
>TRBV4-1|NA|NA|TRBJ1-2
TGCGCCAGCAGCCAACGGGGAATTTACTATGGCTACACCTTC
CASSQRGIYYGYTF
>TRBV12-3/TRBV12-4|NA|TRBD1|TRBJ1-1
TGTGCCAGCAGTTTGGGGACAGCCCCTGAAGCTTTCTTT
CASSLGTAPEAFF
>TRBV18|NA|NA|TRBJ2-1
TGTGCCAGCTCACCAAGTCCTCCCTTCAATGAGCAGTTCTTC
CASSPSPPFNEQFF
>TRBV14|NA|NA|TRBJ1-3
TGTGCCAGCAGCCCTTTATTAAACTACGCCATATATTTT
CASSPLLNYAIYF
>TRBV4-2|NA|NA|TRBJ2-1
TGTGCCAGCAGCCAAGCCGGGGATGAGCAGTTCTTC
CASSQAGDEQFF
>TRBV4-3|NA|NA|TRBJ2-3
TGCGCCAGCAGCCACGGGAGCGGGTTCCCAGATACGCAGTATTTT
CASSHGSGFPDTQYF
>TRBV5-1|NA|NA|TRBJ2-7
TGCGCCAGCAGCTTGGCTCCTAACGAGCAGTACTTC
CASSLAPNEQYF
>TRBV6-6|NA|NA|TRBJ2-5
TGTGCCAGCAGTTACAAAGAAGGGCCAAGGGAGACCCAGTACTTC
CASSYKEGPRETQYF
>TRBV29-1|NA|NA|TRBJ2-1
TGCAGCGTTGAAGAAGTTTCCTACAATGAGCAGTTCTTC
CSVEEVSYNEQFF
>TRBV15|once|TRBD1|TRBJ2-7
TGTGCCACCAGCAGAGATAGGGGGAGTCGACAGGGACGGTACGAGCAGTACTTC
CATSRDRGSRQGRYEQYF
>TRBV6-6|NA|NA|TRBJ1-6
TGTGCCAGCAGTTACTCAAGCTCCTATAATTCACCCCTCCACTTT
CASSYSSSYNSPLHF
>TRBV27|NA|TRBD1|TRBJ1-2
TGTGCCAGCAGTGTCACAGGGGGTCAGTCCTATGGCTACACCTTC
CASSVTGGQSYGYTF
>TRBV7-9|NA|NA|TRBJ2-1
TGTGCCAGCACCCGACACGAGTCCTACAATGAGCAGTTCTTC
CASTRHESYNEQFF
>TRBV19|NA|TRBD2|TRBJ2-2
TGTGCCAGTAGTATTCCCGCCGGGACTAGCGGGGTGAACACCGGGGAGCTGTTTTTT
CASSIPAGTSGVNTGELFF
>TRBV6-5|once|NA|TRBJ1-5
TGTGCCAGCAGTTACACGGCGGGGCCTGGTCAGCCCCAGCATTTT
CASSYTAGPGQPQHF
>TRBV6-5|NA|NA|TRBJ2-6
TGTGCCAGCAGTTACGGGGTCTCTGGGGCCAACGTCCTGACTTTC
CASSYGVSGANVLTF
>TRBV9|NA|TRBD1|TRBJ1-2
TGTGCCAGCAGCGTGACGGGACAGAACTATGGCTACACCTTC
CASSVTGQNYGYTF
>TRBV7-9|NA|NA|TRBJ1-1
TGTGCCAGCAGCCAGACCCCTCAGTACAGGTTGACTGAAGCTTTCTTT
CASSQTPQYRLTEAFF
>TRBV7-9|NA|TRBD1|TRBJ1-2
TGTGCCAGCAGCTCACTCTTGACAGGGGATAAGGTTGCTGGCTACACCTTC
CASSSLLTGDKVAGYTF
>TRBV19|NA|NA|TRBJ1-5
TGTGCCAGTAGCCGGGGACTGAATCAGCCCCAGCATTTT
CASSRGLNQPQHF
>TRBV7-2|NA|NA|TRBJ2-5
TGTGCCAGCAGCTCCGGCACGTCGCAAGAGACCCAGTACTTC
CASSSGTSQETQYF
>TRBV27|NA|NA|TRBJ1-6
TGTGCCAGCAGCCGGGGGGGGGTAAATTCACCCCTCCACTTT
CASSRGGVNSPLHF
>TRBV5-8|NA|NA|TRBJ2-1
TGTGCCAGCAGCCCTCCCCGGGGGTATGAGCAGTTCTTC
CASSPPRGYEQFF
>TRBV29-1|NA|TRBD1|TRBJ1-1
TGCAGCGTTGAAGGAGACAGGGGATACGCTTTCTTT
CSVEGDRGYAFF
>TRBV6-2/TRBV6-3|once|NA|TRBJ1-5
TGTGCCAGCAGTTGGGCAAATCAGCCCCAGCATTTT
CASSWANQPQHF
>TRBV9|NA|TRBD2|TRBJ2-1
TGTGCCAGCAGCGTAGACCCGGGACTAGCGGGGGGTGAGCAGTTCTTC
CASSVDPGLAGGEQFF
>TRBV11-3|NA|TRBD1|TRBJ2-5
TGTGCCAGCAGCTTAGGGGCCCGGACAGGGGCAGGGGAGACCCAGTACTTC
CASSLGARTGAGETQYF
>TRBV7-2|once|NA|TRBJ2-7
TGTGCCAGCAGTCAAGAACCCTCCAGGGCCAGGAAATACGAGCAGTACTTC
CASSQEPSRARKYEQYF
>TRBV9|NA|NA|TRBJ1-6
TGTGCCAGCAGCGTGGGGGACGGGCGGGGATCACCCCTCCACTTT
CASSVGDGRGSPLHF
>TRBV5-1|NA|TRBD1|TRBJ1-1
TGCGCCAGCAGCCAAAGACAGGGTTCGTTCCAAGAAGCTTTCTTT
CASSQRQGSFQEAFF
>TRBV7-2|NA|TRBD1|TRBJ2-4
TGTGCCAGCAGCCCTCAGACAGGGAGAGAAAACATTCAGTACTTC
CASSPQTGRENIQYF
>TRBV27|once|NA|TRBJ1-5
TGTGCCAGCAGGGGCTCTAGCAATCAGCCCCAGCATTTT
CASRGSSNQPQHF
>TRBV12-3/TRBV12-4|NA|NA|TRBJ2-2
TGTGCCAGCAGTTTACCCTCGATCGGGGAGCTGTTTTTT
CASSLPSIGELFF
>TRBV6-1|NA|NA|TRBJ1-2
TGTGCCAGCAGTTATAAGGGGGATCATGGCTACACCTTC
CASSYKGDHGYTF
>TRBV28|once|NA|TRBJ1-2
TGTGCCAGCAGTTATGGAGGTACTAACTATGGCTACACCTTC
CASSYGGTNYGYTF
>TRBV28|NA|NA|TRBJ2-1
TGTGCCAGCCGAGGAGGGGGCAATGAGCAGTTCTTC
CASRGGGNEQFF